The clone carrying this TCR beta chain was seen only a few times. Its antigen is not known. In TCRdb, the 5' RACE reads were re-called with MiXCR into one record per CDR3 protein. The sample consists of approximately 670,000 distinct CDR3 sequences, roughly 6.2% of them appearing once. The sample belongs to a study of identical twins. The CDR3 extends over 15 amino acids. J was trimmed by 6 bases and V by 3 bases; bases with no gene match: 9. The study's findings and limits: Twin pairs' shared out-of-frame alpha sequences were enriched in low generation probability. Memory repertoires lacked the insertion deficit that abundant cord blood beta clonotypes showed. The models systematically underestimated how much out-of-frame TCR alpha was shared in monozygotic twins. Surplus twin overlap in beta out-of-frame sequences was less pronounced.

Sequencing was done on a sample of naive T cells sorted from blood. This clonotype was sampled from a man between 18 and 35 years old in good health. The rearrangement links TRBV12-3 or TRBV12-4 to TRBJ2-7; 9 bases align to TRBD2. The CDR3 sequence: CASSFGSSGKSEQYF. The DNA for the CDR3 is TGTGCCAGCAGTTTTGGGTCTAGCGGGAAGTCCGAGCAGTACTTC.